This T cell receptor beta chain was sequenced during a study of CD8+CD57+ T cells in acquired aplastic anemia. Study at large: An average of roughly 3 ug of DNA was obtained from sorted CD4+ and CD8+ cells.

Both TCR beta VDJ combination and CDR3 sequence profiling were carried out. Genomic DNA was the template for this profiling. A single record per CDR3 protein comes from TCRdb applying MiXCR to the reads. The data contain some 44,000 distinct CDR3 sequences, about 70% of them singletons. The clonotype comes from a human donor in good health, serving as a control. Source material: sorted CD4+, CD8+, or CD8+CD57+ T cells (not recorded which) from PBMCs.

The DNA for the CDR3 is TGTGCCACCAGTGGCCCTCCGCAGGACAGGGGAGCCGGGGAGCTGTTTTTT. Encoded protein: CATSGPPQDRGAGELFF. The chain joins TRBV24-1 to TRBJ2-2; the match to TRBD1 covers 9 bases. The CDR3 covers 17 residues. Germline values: CDR1 KGHDR, CDR2 SFDVKD. Trimming cost V 5 bases and J 6 bases; bases outside gene matches: 12.